Each of the 22 T cell receptor beta chains below was sequenced from the same sample in a study of blood T cell repertoires in COVID-19. TCRdb keeps only in-frame clones here, not all; method: immunoSEQ multiplex PCR. The sample lists some 400,000 clones, roughly 77% occurring once. The sequencing input was peripheral blood. Source of these receptors: a human donor with acute or convalescent COVID-19. The donor label of this sample is uncertain.

The rearrangement links TRBV3-1 (or the pseudogene TRBV3-2) to TRBJ2-6, with TRBD2 matching over 8 bases. CDR3 length equals 16 residues. Germline trimming cut 4 bases from V and 0 bases from J; bases unmatched to any gene: 2. The germline CDR1 and CDR2 sequences are LGHDT and YNNKEL (reference sequence). Here the CDR3 DNA reads TGTGCCAGCAGCCGTCGGGGGGGCTCTGGGGCCAACGTCCTGACTTTC. It encodes CASSRRGGSGANVLTF.

The V gene is TRBV5-1, the J gene TRBJ2-5; D is possibly TRBD1 (5 bases). Per the germline V gene, CDR1 is SGHRS and CDR2 is YFSETQ. The CDR3 covers 13 residues. With 4 bases removed from V and 0 bases from J, the gap between germline ends came to 7 bases. The DNA for the CDR3 is TGCGCCAGCAGCCCAGGGTACCAAGAGACCCAGTACTTC. As protein: CASSPGYQETQYF.

The chain joins TRBV2 to TRBJ1-5; TRBD1 matches 8 bases. The CDR3 runs to 17 residues. In germline, CDR1 is SNHLY, CDR2 FYNNEI. After removal of 6 bases from V and 5 bases from J, the junction contained 15 bases not matched to a gene. Here the CDR3 reads CASSPTYSDRGHQPQHF. The CDR3 coding sequence is TGTGCCAGCAGCCCAACTTACTCCGACAGGGGCCATCAGCCCCAGCATTTT.

The rearrangement uses TRBV5-1 and TRBJ2-1, with D tentatively TRBD2 (5 bases). The V gene lost 2 bases and the J gene lost 15 bases, with 15 bases spanning the gap. Germline CDR1 is SGHRS and CDR2 is YFSETQ. The CDR3 loop spans 12 amino acids. The CDR3 sequence: CASSLPGSFWFF. CDR3 bases: TGCGCCAGCAGCTTACCTGGGAGTTTTTGGTTCTTC.

The CDR3 here is CASSLPGGEDGNTIYF. CDR3 DNA: TGTGCCAGTAGTCTTCCAGGGGGTGAAGATGGAAACACCATATATTTT. The chain recombines TRBV19 with TRBJ1-3, with 7 bases lining up with TRBD1. V was pared by 5 bases and J by 3 bases, with 10 bases of the junction left unmatched. Germline assignment: CDR1 LNHDA and CDR2 SQIVND (reference sequence). This CDR3 is built from 16 residues.

The gene calls are TRBV6-6 and TRBJ1-2, with 9 bases that match TRBD1. The V segment lost 6 bases and the J segment 3 bases; nucleotides outside the gene matches: 8. The germline CDR1 and CDR2 sequences are MNHNY and SVGAGI (reference sequence). The CDR3 is 15 residues long. CDR3 sequence reads: CASRGERTGDYGYTF. In DNA form, the CDR3 reads TGTGCCAGCAGGGGGGAAAGGACAGGGGACTATGGCTACACCTTC.

CDR3 nucleotides: TGTGCCAGTAGCCGGACAGGGTCGAACACCGGGGAGCTGTTTTTT. This gives the protein CASSRTGSNTGELFF. The J gene is TRBJ2-2, the V gene TRBV19, with TRBD1 matching 8 bases. Germline V CDR1 and CDR2: LNHDA, SQIVND (reference sequence). After removal of 6 bases from V and 0 bases from J, the junction contained 3 bases not matched to a gene. There are 15 residues in the CDR3.

The gene calls are TRBV25-1 and TRBJ2-1; 14 positions match TRBD2. CDR3 length: 17 amino acids. Germline V CDR1 and CDR2: MGHDK, SYGVNS. V lost 4 bases, J lost 0 bases, and 2 bases stayed unmatched. Here the CDR3 DNA reads TGTGCCAGCAGTGGACTAGCGGGAGGGAGCTCCTACAATGAGCAGTTCTTC. As protein: CASSGLAGGSSYNEQFF.

The J gene is TRBJ2-1, the V gene TRBV12-3 or TRBV12-4; 8 positions agree with TRBD2. The CDR3 has 12 residues. V lost 4 bases, J lost 11 bases, and 4 bases stayed unmatched. The CDR3 DNA is TGTGCCAGCAGTTCATTTAGCGGGAAGCAGTTCTTC. Amino acids: CASSSFSGKQFF.

This clone occurred a few times. The gene calls are TRBV6-6 and TRBJ1-5, with D hard to call. Germline CDR1 and CDR2: MNHNY and SVGAGI (reference sequence). Trimming left V 2 bases short and J 3 bases short, with 8 bases between. CDR3 length: 14 residues. DNA of the CDR3: TGTGCCAGCAGTTACGGCGGGAACAATCAGCCCCAGCATTTT. As protein: CASSYGGNNQPQHF.

The chain carries TRBV7-2 and TRBJ2-1; 8 bases agree with TRBD2. The CDR3 length is 15 residues. Germline V lookup: CDR1 SGHTA, CDR2 FQGNSA. The junction had 6 bases not matched to a gene; V was cut back by 0 bases and J by 8 bases. This CDR3 reads CASSLASGSNYEQFF. CDR3 DNA sequence: TGTGCCAGCAGCTTAGCCAGCGGGAGTAACTATGAGCAGTTCTTC. The full variable domain, in which reference TRBV7-2 and TRBJ2-1 provide the parts outside the CDR3, is GAGVSQSPSNKVTEKGKDVELRCDPISGHTALYWYRQSLGQGLEFLIYFQGNSAPDKSGLPSDRFSAERTGGSVSTLTIQRTQQEDSAVYLCASSLASGSNYEQFFGPGTRLTVL.

The chain is built from TRBV6-4 and TRBJ2-2; D is possibly TRBD1 (6 bases). Germline assignment: CDR1 MRHNA and CDR2 SNTAGT. Trimming took off 6 bases at V and 3 bases at J, with 11 bases between the two ends. This CDR3 comprises 14 residues. The CDR3 sequence is CASRAQGYTGELFF. The CDR3 nucleotides read TGTGCCAGCAGAGCCCAGGGGTACACCGGGGAGCTGTTTTTT.

This chain joins TRBV19 and TRBJ1-1; maybe TRBD1 (5 bases). The germline V gene encodes CDR1 LNHDA and CDR2 SQIVND (reference sequence). The length of the CDR3 is 11 residues. V gave up 10 bases and J gave up 1 base, with 7 bases separating them. In nucleotides, the CDR3 is TGTGCCATCAGGGCGAACACTGAAGCTTTCTTT. Its translation is CAIRANTEAFF.

This clone appeared a few times. The chain combines TRBV14 with TRBJ1-4, with D maybe TRBD1 (5 bases). Per germline, CDR1 SGHDN and CDR2 FVKESK. Trimming pared 4 bases from V and 8 bases from J, leaving 11 bases between. The CDR3 loop spans 13 amino acids. CDR3: CASSPGLNEKLFF. Written as DNA, the CDR3 is TGTGCCAGCAGCCCGGGACTTAACGAAAAACTGTTTTTT.

This chain joins TRBV19 and TRBJ2-7, with 9 bases aligning to TRBD1. This CDR3 is built from 17 residues. The trim removed 5 bases at V and 7 bases at J, leaving 18 bases unmatched. Germline V gives CDR1 LNHDA, CDR2 SQIVND (reference sequence). For the CDR3, the DNA is TGTGCCAGTAGTTCCCACGGACAGGGGAAAAGTCCTAGGGAGCAGTACTTC. It codes for CASSSHGQGKSPREQYF.

The chain is built from TRBV19 and TRBJ2-2, with a tentative D call TRBD1 (6 bases). The germline CDR1 and CDR2 sequences are LNHDA and SQIVND (reference sequence). Trimming pared 5 bases from V and 2 bases from J, leaving 9 bases between. The CDR3 spans 14 residues. The CDR3 here is CASSHRANTGELFF. The CDR3 nucleotides read TGTGCCAGTAGTCACAGGGCCAACACCGGGGAGCTGTTTTTT.

This chain uses TRBV2 with TRBJ1-2; TRBD1 aligns across 9 bases. J gave up 2 bases and V 1 base, and 8 bases lay outside the gene matches. The germline CDR1 and CDR2 sequences are SNHLY and FYNNEI. This CDR3 is 17 amino acids long. As DNA, the CDR3 is TGTGCCAGCAGTGAAGGGGGACAGGGTGAAGTAAACTATGGCTACACCTTC. The encoded protein is CASSEGGQGEVNYGYTF.

V and J are TRBV5-1 and TRBJ1-1; TRBD1 aligns across 7 bases. The length of the CDR3 is 14 residues. V trimming: 3 bases; J trimming: 5 bases; junction bases outside the gene matches: 7. The germline V gene encodes CDR1 SGHRS and CDR2 YFSETQ. The CDR3 DNA reads TGCGCCAGCAGCTATCACAGGGGCGGAACTGAAGCTTTCTTT. It encodes CASSYHRGGTEAFF.

The V and J genes are TRBV19 and TRBJ1-1; D unclear. V dropped 1 base and J dropped 1 base, with 7 bases sitting between them. The CDR3 sequence is 14 residues long. The germline V gene encodes CDR1 LNHDA and CDR2 SQIVND (reference sequence). The CDR3 sequence is CASSIVPGNTEAFF. The CDR3 coding sequence is TGTGCCAGTAGTATAGTACCCGGGAACACTGAAGCTTTCTTT.

This chain links TRBV28 with TRBJ2-7; D is possibly TRBD2 (5 bases). Trimming took 5 bases from V and 9 from J, leaving 20 bases between them. Germline loops: CDR1 MDHEN, CDR2 SYDVKM. The CDR3 spans 14 residues. The CDR3 region has the DNA TGTGCCAGCAGTCCCTCCGGGGTGCGCGTAGGGCAGTACTTC. Its translation is CASSPSGVRVGQYF.

V usage is TRBV7-9 and J usage is TRBJ1-1; TRBD1 might be the D (5 bases). The CDR3 extends over 13 amino acids. Deletions cut 4 bases from V and 3 bases from J, with 9 bases between. Per germline, CDR1 SEHNR and CDR2 FQNEAQ (reference sequence). The CDR3 coding sequence is TGTGCCAGCAGCTCGACAGCTGACACTGAAGCTTTCTTT. Protein sequence: CASSSTADTEAFF. Full variable domain (remainder filled in from reference TRBV7-9 and TRBJ1-1): DTGVSQNPRHKITKRGQNVTFRCDPISEHNRLYWYRQTLGQGPEFLTYFQNEAQLEKSRLLSDRFSAERPKGSFSTLEIQRTEQGDSAMYLCASSSTADTEAFFGQGTRLTVV.

This clone was observed at least ten times. The V call is TRBV19, the J call TRBJ1-1, with a tentative D call TRBD1 (5 bases). Germline V gene lookup returns CDR1 LNHDA and CDR2 SQIVND (reference sequence). The CDR3 sequence is 13 residues long. Trimming took 6 bases from V and 1 from J, leaving 9 bases between them. The CDR3 DNA reads TGTGCCAGTAGGGTGGACAAGAACACTGAAGCTTTCTTT. This encodes CASRVDKNTEAFF.